The next 20 T cell receptor beta chains were all read from a single sample in a study of a mutant IDH1 vaccine in newly diagnosed glioma. Clones were read by immunoSEQ multiplex PCR, and TCRdb kept only the in-frame ones, dropping some. The sample has about 38,000 clones; roughly 80% are singletons. The sample's time point: baseline, week 1 (first vaccination visit). Sample treatment: pre-vaccination baseline after standard-of-care therapy. The sequencing used PBMCs, collected from a glioma patient treated with radiotherapy, temozolomide or both. These receptors were obtained from a man aged 35 to 55 with glioma. Some clones in this sample may be carry-over from other donors' samples.

A few counts support this clone. The junction differs from germline at one of its ends, possibly a read error. V and J are TRBV7-7 and TRBJ2-5; no clear D gene. The CDR3 runs 13 residues. Germline V gives CDR1 SSHAT, CDR2 FNYEAQ (reference sequence). The chain's CDR3 is CASSLVLRETQYF. Written as DNA, the CDR3 is TGTGCTAGCAGCTTAGTTCTTCGAGAGACCCAGTACTTC.

The chain combines TRBV30 with TRBJ2-5; D is unresolved. CDR1 is GTSNPN and CDR2 is SVGIG in the germline V gene (reference sequence). CDR3 length: 12 residues. V lost 0 bases and J lost 5, with 7 bases in between. CDR3 sequence: CAWSVGSETQYF. In DNA form, the CDR3 reads TGTGCCTGGAGTGTTGGGTCGGAGACCCAGTACTTC.

The rearrangement uses TRBV29-1 and TRBJ2-5, with D unclear. CDR1 is SQVTM, CDR2 ANQGSEA, per germline. The CDR3 is 11 residues long. Between the trimmed V and J ends, which lost 1 base and 5 bases, there was a span of 5 bases. The chain's CDR3 is CSVEARETQYF. CDR3 coding DNA: TGCAGCGTTGAAGCCCGGGAGACCCAGTACTTC.

This clone was recorded a few times. This sequence joins TRBV7-2 and TRBJ1-2, with TRBD1 as a possible D gene (5 bases). V was clipped by 5 bases and J by 6 bases, with 16 bases between them. CDR3 length: 14 residues. Germline V gene lookup returns CDR1 SGHTA and CDR2 FQGNSA. CDR3 DNA: TGTGCCAGCAGCCTCGGGAGGGGAAGGGATGGCTACACCTTC. Translation: CASSLGRGRDGYTF.

The CDR3 DNA sequence: TGCAGTGCTAGAAGTCCAGACTACACCTTC. Its protein is CSARSPDYTF. The chain joins TRBV20-1 to TRBJ1-2; D remains ambiguous. Between the trimmed V and J ends, which lost 2 bases and 10 bases, there was a span of 8 bases. The length of the CDR3 is 10 residues. Looked up from germline, CDR1 is DFQATT and CDR2 is SNEGSKA (reference sequence).

This clone was seen a handful of times. This chain connects TRBV4-1 to TRBJ1-1; a weak D match, TRBD1 (5 bases). The V end was cut by 2 bases, the J end by 1 base, with 14 bases between. This CDR3 spans 16 amino acids. Germline lookup yields CDR1 MGHRA and CDR2 YSYEKL. The CDR3 coding sequence is TGCGCCAGCAGCCAACCGATCAACAGGCGGAACACTGAAGCTTTCTTT. Its translation is CASSQPINRRNTEAFF.

This sequence joins TRBV6-1 and TRBJ2-7; D is perhaps TRBD1 (6 bases). This CDR3 region has 13 residues. Germline V gives CDR1 MNHNS, CDR2 SASEGT. Trimming left V 1 base short and J 5 bases short, with 9 bases between. This CDR3 reads CASSEDPGDEQYF. CDR3 DNA sequence: TGTGCCAGCAGTGAAGATCCAGGGGACGAGCAGTACTTC.

The table lists this clone with a few counts. V and J are TRBV28 and TRBJ1-1; possible D gene TRBD1, 5 bases. Between the trimmed V and J ends, which lost 4 bases and 11 bases, there was a span of 11 bases. CDR1 is MDHEN and CDR2 is SYDVKM in the germline V gene. The CDR3 sequence is 11 residues long. The CDR3 here is CASSSGLEAFF. CDR3 DNA sequence: TGTGCCAGCAGTTCAGGGTTGGAGGCTTTCTTT.

The rearrangement links TRBV30 to TRBJ2-5, with 14 nucleotides matching TRBD2. The CDR3 consists of 15 residues. Per germline, CDR1 GTSNPN and CDR2 SVGIG (reference sequence). J gave up 1 base and V 4 bases, and 2 bases lay outside the gene matches. The CDR3 DNA is TGTGCCTGGACCGGGACTAGCGGGGGCCAAGAGACCCAGTACTTC. This gives the protein CAWTGTSGGQETQYF.

This chain joins TRBV18 and TRBJ1-5, with D unclear. CDR1 and CDR2 from the germline V gene are KGHSH and LQKENI. The germline V and J ends were trimmed by 2 bases and 6 bases, with 8 bases remaining between them. This CDR3 region has 13 residues. The DNA of the CDR3 is TGTGCCAGCTCACCATCGGAAAGTCAGCCCCAGCATTTT. Translated: CASSPSESQPQHF.

The V call is TRBV5-4, the J call TRBJ1-3; D ambiguous. The CDR3 is 15 residues long. Germline assignment: CDR1 SGHNT and CDR2 YYREEE (reference sequence). Between the trimmed V and J ends, which lost 0 bases and 0 bases, there was a span of 7 bases. The CDR3 here is CASSLASASGNTIYF. As DNA, the CDR3 is TGTGCCAGCAGCTTGGCCTCGGCCTCTGGAAACACCATATATTTT.

CDR3 DNA: TGCGCCAGCAGTGGCCGGGACATACAAGAGACCCAGTACTTC. It specifies CASSGRDIQETQYF. The chain links TRBV10-1 to TRBJ2-5; D might be TRBD1 (6 bases). V was cut by 4 bases and J by 2 bases, with 11 bases left in between. Germline loops: CDR1 WNHNN, CDR2 SYGVQD (reference sequence). The CDR3 is 14 amino acids.

The rearrangement joins TRBV2 to TRBJ1-2; D might be TRBD1 (6 bases). Germline V lookup: CDR1 SNHLY, CDR2 FYNNEI. The CDR3 length is 13 residues. V lost 3 bases to trimming and J lost 4 bases, with 9 bases between them. The CDR3 nucleotides are TGTGCCAGCAGTGATCAGGGGACCTATGGCTACACCTTC. This translates into CASSDQGTYGYTF.

The V and J genes are TRBV29-1 and TRBJ1-2; D is possibly TRBD1 (6 bases). V shed 7 bases and J shed 4 bases, with 22 bases lying between them. The length of the CDR3 is 15 residues. Germline CDR1 SQVTM, CDR2 ANQGSEA. The CDR3 nucleotides read TGCAGCGCCGAGGGTCGGGTAGGGGGGACCTATGGCTACACCTTC. It is translated as CSAEGRVGGTYGYTF. The whole variable domain, remainder taken from reference TRBV29-1 and TRBJ1-2, is SAVISQKPSRDICQRGTSLTIQCQVDSQVTMMFWYRQQPGQSLTLIATANQGSEATYESGFVIDKFPISRPNLTFSTLTVSNMSPEDSSIYLCSAEGRVGGTYGYTFGSGTRLTVV.

J is TRBJ1-2 and V is TRBV7-8; D unclear. From germline, CDR1 is SGHVS and CDR2 FQNEAQ. The CDR3 loop spans 13 amino acids. V gave up 2 bases and J gave up 4 bases, with 8 bases separating them. In DNA, the CDR3 is TGTGCCAGCAGCTTAAGTGGGCCCTATGGCTACACCTTC. Protein product: CASSLSGPYGYTF.

The V call is TRBV19, the J call TRBJ1-6, with D possibly matching TRBD1 (5 bases). Germline CDR1 LNHDA, CDR2 SQIVND (reference sequence). The CDR3 totals 16 residues. The ends were cut back, 9 bases at V and 7 bases at J, with 22 bases in the middle. This CDR3 reads CASSDGRVGDNSPLHF. The CDR3 region has the DNA TGTGCCAGCAGCGACGGGCGGGTGGGGGACAATTCACCCCTCCACTTT.

This rearrangement joins TRBV19 to TRBJ1-2; D gene unclear. Trimming removed 7 bases from V and 0 bases from J, with 9 bases in between. Germline V lookup: CDR1 LNHDA, CDR2 SQIVND (reference sequence). The CDR3 loop spans 13 amino acids. In DNA form, the CDR3 reads TGTGCCAGTAAGCGGACTACTAACTATGGCTACACCTTC. Protein product: CASKRTTNYGYTF.

The chain carries TRBV7-9 and TRBJ2-7, with TRBD1 matching 9 bases. J gave up 7 bases and V 3 bases, and 7 bases lay outside the gene matches. Germline loops: CDR1 SEHNR, CDR2 FQNEAQ (reference sequence). The CDR3 is made up of 14 amino acids. The CDR3, as DNA: TGTGCCAGCAGCTTTACAGGGGGCAGGGGTGAGCAGTACTTC. This codes for CASSFTGGRGEQYF.

J is TRBJ2-2 and V is TRBV4-1; TRBD2 is a possible D gene (6 bases). CDR1 is MGHRA, CDR2 YSYEKL, per germline. This CDR3 spans 14 amino acids. Trimming left V 1 base short and J 3 bases short, with 6 bases between. The CDR3 sequence: CASSQGDYTGELFF. Here the CDR3 DNA reads TGCGCCAGCAGCCAAGGGGACTACACCGGGGAGCTGTTTTTT.

The chain couples TRBV6-5 to TRBJ2-1; TRBD2 matches 8 bases. This CDR3 has 13 amino acids. Germline CDR1 is MNHEY and CDR2 is SVGAGI. V gave up 7 bases and J gave up 8 bases; unmatched junction bases: 7. This chain's CDR3 is CASNRGGVDEQFF. CDR3 nucleotide sequence: TGTGCCAGCAACCGGGGGGGCGTGGATGAGCAGTTCTTC.